The present entry profiles one T cell receptor (beta chain) with its context. Its specificity is not known. The data derive from a study of shared clonotypes between healthy human individuals. The CDR3 runs 15 residues. The germline CDR1 and CDR2 sequences are LNHDA and SQIVND (reference sequence). Between the trimmed V and J ends, which lost 7 bases and 6 bases, there was a span of 19 bases. Data came from immunoSEQ multiplex PCR; TCRdb stores just in-frame clones and leaves some out. The data hold about 380,000 clones, with about 96% observed a single time. Notes on the study in general: Blood alone was sampled, and tissue repertoires likely differ. Naive subsets tended to show greater estimated richness than memory subsets.

V gene TRBV19 combines with J gene TRBJ1-5; TRBD1 might be the D (5 bases). Source material: memory CD8+ T cells sorted from blood. Noted subset: CD45RO+ cells pooled with CCR7-negative TemRA cells. This receptor was identified in a man between 25 and 39 years old in good health. This CDR3 is CASTSEGRGIQPQHF. CDR3 nucleotides: TGTGCCAGTACCTCGGAGGGGCGAGGTATTCAGCCCCAGCATTTT.